The 10 T cell receptor beta chains presented below share a single source sample, sequenced in a study of T cell changes during pregnancy in multiple sclerosis. Using immunoSEQ multiplex PCR, the repertoire was profiled, and TCRdb retains in-frame clones only, with some absent. Of 78,000 or so clones detected, 90% to 95% appear once; the ten largest clones hold almost 1.5%. The material was peripheral blood, obtained before pregnancy. The origin of the receptors is a female donor with multiple sclerosis, enrolled in a pregnancy study.

The gene calls are TRBV5-8 and TRBJ1-6; D gene uncertain. The CDR3 spans 12 residues. CDR1 and CDR2 (germline): SGHTS, YDEGEE. V was shortened by 2 bases and J by 14 bases, with 11 bases between the two germline ends. The CDR3 spells CASSLASGTLHF. The CDR3 DNA reads as TGTGCCAGCAGCTTAGCCAGCGGAACCCTCCACTTT.

This clone was seen once. The CDR3 nucleotides read TGCGCCAGCAGCTCAGGACAGCCTTCCCCAATCTATGGCTACACCTTC. Protein: CASSSGQPSPIYGYTF. The chain employs TRBV5-1 and TRBJ1-2, with D perhaps matching TRBD1 (6 bases). The germline CDR1 and CDR2 sequences are SGHRS and YFSETQ. This CDR3 spans 16 amino acids. V lost 3 bases and J lost 4, with 19 bases in between.

The chain has TRBV9 and TRBJ2-5; D may be TRBD2 (6 bases). Between the trimmed V and J ends, which lost 0 bases and 4 bases, there was a span of 13 bases. The CDR3 is made up of 15 amino acids. CDR1 is SGDLS and CDR2 is YYNGEE in the germline V gene. CDR3 protein: CASSVEEGYGETQYF. The DNA for the CDR3 is TGTGCCAGCAGCGTAGAGGAGGGCTACGGAGAGACCCAGTACTTC.

The chain has TRBV9 and TRBJ2-1; TRBD2 aligns across 9 bases. The CDR3 totals 17 residues. The germline V gene encodes CDR1 SGDLS and CDR2 YYNGEE. The junction had 10 bases not matched to a gene; V was cut back by 1 base and J by 5 bases. CDR3 coding DNA: TGTGCCAGCAGCGTACAGATGGCGGGGGGGCAGGACAATGAGCAGTTCTTC. Amino acid sequence: CASSVQMAGGQDNEQFF.

The chain employs TRBV5-4 and TRBJ2-1; D gene unclear. The CDR3 has 15 residues. The germline V gene encodes CDR1 SGHNT and CDR2 YYREEE (reference sequence). The V and J ends lost 5 bases and 0 bases respectively, with 12 bases between them. The CDR3 loop is CASSTYWSSYNEQFF. The CDR3 DNA reads as TGTGCCAGCAGTACGTACTGGAGCTCCTACAATGAGCAGTTCTTC.

The chain couples TRBV11-2 to TRBJ2-1; 7 bases fit TRBD2. This CDR3 has 14 residues. The V gene's germline CDR1 is SGHAT and CDR2 FQNNGV. Trimming removed 5 bases from V and 5 bases from J; junction bases left unmatched: 6. The CDR3 is CASSRLAGDNEQFF. As DNA, the CDR3 is TGTGCCAGCAGCCGTCTCGCGGGGGACAATGAGCAGTTCTTC.

The V gene is TRBV1, the J gene TRBJ2-4; TRBD2 is the table's D call, not checked against the DNA. TRBV1 is a pseudogene locus. CDR3 length: 16 residues. CDR3 in amino acids: CTSSGTSQLAKNIQYF. As DNA, the CDR3 is TGCACCAGCAGCGGGACTAGTCAGCTAGCCAAAAACATTCAGTACTTC.

The chain combines TRBV6-5 with TRBJ2-7; 7 nucleotides align to TRBD1. V gave up 7 bases and J gave up 5 bases; unmatched junction bases: 2. The germline V gene encodes CDR1 MNHEY and CDR2 SVGAGI. The CDR3 spans 11 residues. The CDR3 sequence: CASNQGDEQYF. The CDR3 DNA reads as TGTGCCAGCAATCAGGGGGACGAGCAGTACTTC.

CDR3 sequence (DNA): TGTGCCAGCAGTCGGACAGTCATCGGGAACACTGAAGCTTTCTTT. Protein sequence: CASSRTVIGNTEAFF. The V call is TRBV7-2, the J call TRBJ1-1, with D possibly being TRBD1 (6 bases). Trimming cost V 6 bases and J 1 base, with 15 bases left between them. This CDR3 has 15 amino acids. The germline V gene encodes CDR1 SGHTA and CDR2 FQGNSA. Combining the CDR3 with reference TRBV7-2 and TRBJ1-1 gives the whole variable domain GAGVSQSPSNKVTEKGKDVELRCDPISGHTALYWYRQSLGQGLEFLIYFQGNSAPDKSGLPSDRFSAERTGGSVSTLTIQRTQQEDSAVYLCASSRTVIGNTEAFFGQGTRLTVV.

The V call is TRBV9, the J call TRBJ1-2, with D tentatively TRBD1 (6 bases). The V end was cut by 0 bases, the J end by 2 bases, with 17 bases between. The CDR3 loop spans 17 amino acids. Germline V gene lookup returns CDR1 SGDLS and CDR2 YYNGEE. This chain's CDR3 is CASSVAAPSGENYGYTF. For the CDR3, the DNA is TGTGCCAGCAGCGTAGCGGCCCCCTCAGGGGAGAACTATGGCTACACCTTC.